These T cell receptor beta chains were read from a single sample in a study of molecular identifiers for immune sequencing clone quantification. TCRdb processed the PCR reads anew with MiXCR; each CDR3 protein has one entry. Counted here are around 300,000 distinct CDR3 sequences, roughly 24% occurring once; the ten biggest clones make up 0.65% to 0.95%. Sequenced: naive CD8+ T cells from blood, with Jurkat cell RNA spiked in. These receptor sequences come from a human donor in good health. Some libraries in this study had Jurkat cell RNA spiked in. Both conserved end residues are part of each CDR3. The order of the fields is clone size, CDR3 length, V gene, J gene, D gene, CDR3 protein, CDR3 DNA. The D gene is left open where the match is weak. Clone size is not always given. Where it is, it says once, few, many or a class for expanded clones.

size: NA
length: 13
V: TRBV19
J: TRBJ2-1
D: NA
CDR3: CASSIVLGSEQFF
DNA: TGTGCCAGTAGTATAGTCCTGGGGAGTGAGCAGTTCTTC

size: few
length: 13
V: TRBV9
J: TRBJ2-5
D: NA
CDR3: CASSDGTQETQYF
DNA: TGTGCCAGCAGCGACGGGACACAAGAGACCCAGTACTTC

size: many
length: 16
V: TRBV7-9
J: TRBJ1-5
D: TRBD1
CDR3: CASSKQGAGGNQPQHF
DNA: TGTGCCAGCAGCAAACAGGGGGCGGGGGGCAATCAGCCCCAGCATTTT

size: few
length: 11
V: TRBV6-2/TRBV6-3
J: TRBJ1-2
D: NA
CDR3: CASSYLIGYTF
DNA: TGTGCCAGCAGTTATCTGATTGGCTACACCTTC

size: few
length: 13
V: TRBV20-1
J: TRBJ2-1
D: NA
CDR3: CSARGRRSWEQFF
DNA: TGCAGTGCTAGAGGCCGGCGTAGTTGGGAGCAGTTCTTC

size: many
length: 15
V: TRBV6-5
J: TRBJ2-3
D: TRBD2
CDR3: CASSVAGESTDTQYF
DNA: TGTGCCAGCAGTGTAGCGGGGGAATCCACAGATACGCAGTATTTT

size: NA
length: 15
V: TRBV19
J: TRBJ2-1
D: TRBD2
CDR3: CATRPSGGNYNEQFF
DNA: TGTGCCACAAGGCCCAGCGGGGGAAACTACAATGAGCAGTTCTTC

size: NA
length: 16
V: TRBV7-9
J: TRBJ2-3
D: TRBD2
CDR3: CASSSLTSGRTDTQYF
DNA: TGTGCCAGCAGCTCCCTGACTAGCGGGAGGACAGATACGCAGTATTTT

size: few
length: 13
V: TRBV9
J: TRBJ1-5
D: NA
CDR3: CASRGGGGQPQHF
DNA: TGTGCCAGCCGCGGGGGGGGTGGGCAGCCCCAGCATTTT

size: NA
length: 13
V: TRBV2
J: TRBJ1-2
D: TRBD1
CDR3: CASREGTAYGYTF
DNA: TGTGCCAGCAGAGAGGGGACAGCCTATGGCTACACCTTC

size: many
length: 16
V: TRBV2
J: TRBJ2-7
D: NA
CDR3: CASSLSTRESSYEQYF
DNA: TGTGCCAGCAGTTTATCAACCCGGGAAAGCTCCTACGAGCAGTACTTC

size: many
length: 13
V: TRBV12-3/TRBV12-4
J: TRBJ1-1
D: NA
CDR3: CASSLPGTTEAFF
DNA: TGTGCCAGCAGTTTACCGGGTACCACTGAAGCTTTCTTT

size: NA
length: 13
V: TRBV10-3
J: TRBJ2-3
D: TRBD2
CDR3: CAISAAGEDTQYF
DNA: TGTGCCATCAGTGCGGCGGGAGAAGATACGCAGTATTTT

size: many
length: 13
V: TRBV19
J: TRBJ1-5
D: NA
CDR3: CASSLQGLQPQHF
DNA: TGTGCCAGTAGTCTACAGGGTTTACAGCCCCAGCATTTT

size: NA
length: 15
V: TRBV29-1
J: TRBJ1-1
D: TRBD1
CDR3: CSVERGDRTVPAAFF
DNA: TGCAGCGTTGAGCGAGGGGACAGGACTGTCCCTGCCGCTTTCTTT

size: few
length: 15
V: TRBV4-1
J: TRBJ1-2
D: TRBD1
CDR3: CASSQGQGGFYGYTF
DNA: TGCGCCAGCAGCCAGGGACAGGGGGGTTTCTATGGCTACACCTTC

size: NA
length: 13
V: TRBV19
J: TRBJ1-1
D: NA
CDR3: CASRYSMNTEAFF
DNA: TGTGCCAGTAGATACAGCATGAACACTGAAGCTTTCTTT